These 12 T cell receptor beta chains came from one sample sequenced in a study of CD8 T cells in ankylosing spondylitis (TCRdb year 2017). Library method: 5' RACE. TCRdb names Illumina HiSeq 2500 as the instrument used. Starting from the raw public reads, TCRdb applied fastp trimming at Q25, assembled clones with MiXCR and retained in-frame beta chains. Each CDR3 protein appears once, grouped with its most common genes and DNA. The sample includes some 840,000 distinct CDR3 sequences, with 12% observed a single time. Clones ranked in the top ten supply more than 0.5% of the sample. Results and caveats for the whole study, not just this receptor: A TCR beta motif made up of several highly homologous amino acid variants appeared to be characteristic of blood from ankylosing spondylitis patients.

These receptors are not linked to any known antigen. Sequenced: blood, either unsorted or a sorted T cell fraction (not recorded which). The source of these receptors is a male donor with ankylosing spondylitis.

This clonotype has only a few counts. The chain has TRBV7-2 and TRBJ1-3, with D maybe TRBD1 (6 bases). Between the trimmed V and J ends, which lost 5 bases and 0 bases, there was a span of 11 bases. The CDR3 contains 15 residues. Germline values: CDR1 SGHTA, CDR2 FQGNSA. CDR3 in DNA: TGTGCCAGCAGCCTACAGGGCTTCTCTGGAAACACCATATATTTT. Encoded protein: CASSLQGFSGNTIYF.

This clonotype was recorded many times. This CDR3 is CSVFVGTGVYGYTF. The CDR3 DNA is TGCAGCGTTTTTGTCGGGACAGGGGTCTATGGCTACACCTTC. This rearrangement joins TRBV29-1 to TRBJ1-2, with 10 positions matching TRBD1. This CDR3 has 14 residues. The V and J ends lost 5 bases and 4 bases, in that order; junction bases with no gene match: 7. The germline V gene encodes CDR1 SQVTM and CDR2 ANQGSEA.

This sequence joins TRBV11-3 and TRBJ2-7; a possible D gene is TRBD2 (5 bases). V shed 5 bases and J shed 0 bases, with 11 bases lying between them. The CDR3 covers 14 residues. The germline V gene encodes CDR1 SGHNT and CDR2 YENEEA. Here the CDR3 reads CASSEGIYSYEQYF. The CDR3 bases are TGTGCCAGCAGCGAGGGAATTTACTCCTACGAGCAGTACTTC.

This chain links TRBV28 with TRBJ2-2; 8 nucleotides match TRBD1. CDR1 and CDR2 (germline): MDHEN, SYDVKM. The CDR3 has 15 residues. The junction had 9 bases not matched to a gene; V was cut back by 7 bases and J by 5 bases. For the CDR3, the DNA is TGTGCCAGCACTGAGACAGGGGTACGGACCGGGGAGCTGTTTTTT. Residues: CASTETGVRTGELFF.

This rearrangement joins TRBV7-2 to TRBJ2-1, with TRBD2 matching over 8 bases. The germline gives CDR1 SGHTA, CDR2 FQGNSA. The CDR3 extends over 16 amino acids. Trimming took 5 bases from V and 4 from J; bases not matched to a gene: 10. CDR3 sequence (DNA): TGTGCCAGCAGCCCCCGGTCGAGCGGGAGTTACAATGAGCAGTTCTTC. Amino acid sequence: CASSPRSSGSYNEQFF.

The chain links TRBV20-1 to TRBJ2-7, with D tentatively TRBD1 (6 bases). V was trimmed by 4 bases and J by 4 bases, leaving 17 bases between them. The CDR3 contains 14 residues. From germline, CDR1 is DFQATT and CDR2 SNEGSKA (reference sequence). The CDR3 spells CSAKPGHTNYEQYF. CDR3 coding DNA: TGCAGTGCTAAACCGGGACACACTAATTACGAGCAGTACTTC.

The chain combines TRBV20-1 with TRBJ1-3, with TRBD1 as a possible D gene (5 bases). This CDR3 contains 15 residues. The V gene's germline CDR1 is DFQATT and CDR2 SNEGSKA (reference sequence). V lost 1 base and J 4 bases, leaving 14 bases between the germline ends. CDR3 nucleotides: TGCAGTGCTAGAGCAAGGGGTTCGGAGGGAAACACCATATATTTT. Its translation: CSARARGSEGNTIYF.

The gene calls are TRBV20-1 and TRBJ2-7; 7 nucleotides align to TRBD2. The germline gives CDR1 DFQATT, CDR2 SNEGSKA (reference sequence). With V trimmed by 2 bases and J by 0 bases, 10 bases remained unmatched. The CDR3 spans 16 residues. The CDR3 DNA reads as TGCAGTGCTAGACCCCGACTAGCATCAACCTCCTACGAGCAGTACTTC. Its protein is CSARPRLASTSYEQYF.

The V call is TRBV7-3, the J call TRBJ2-2; 8 positions agree with TRBD1. The CDR3 has 16 amino acids. V lost 4 bases and J lost 7; bases outside the gene matches: 11. Germline-derived CDR1 and CDR2 are SGHTA and FQGTGA. This CDR3 is CASSSGQGKIGGELFF. CDR3 DNA sequence: TGTGCCAGCAGCTCCGGACAGGGAAAAATAGGCGGGGAGCTGTTTTTT.

The V gene is TRBV5-1, the J gene TRBJ1-1, with 7 bases aligning to TRBD1. The CDR3 consists of 15 residues. J lost 3 bases, V lost 4 bases, and 9 bases had no gene match. Germline CDR1 is SGHRS and CDR2 is YFSETQ. CDR3 DNA: TGCGCCAGCAGCGCCGGACAGGTGATTGACACTGAAGCTTTCTTT. It is translated as CASSAGQVIDTEAFF. The complete variable domain, with remaining parts taken from reference TRBV5-1 and TRBJ1-1, reads KAGVTQTPRYLIKTRGQQVTLSCSPISGHRSVSWYQQTPGQGLQFLFEYFSETQRNKGNFPGRFSGRQFSNSRSEMNVSTLELGDSALYLCASSAGQVIDTEAFFGQGTRLTVV.

The table lists this clonotype with many counts. The V and J genes are TRBV29-1 and TRBJ2-5; 8 bases fit TRBD1. The V segment lost 6 bases and the J segment 5 bases; nucleotides outside the gene matches: 8. The germline V gene has CDR1 SQVTM and CDR2 ANQGSEA. The CDR3 is 13 amino acids. CDR3 sequence reads: CSVAPGGLETQYF. In DNA form, the CDR3 reads TGCAGCGTCGCCCCAGGGGGCCTGGAGACCCAGTACTTC.

This clonotype turned up a few times. The rearrangement uses TRBV7-9 and TRBJ2-7; maybe TRBD1 (5 bases). This CDR3 has 16 amino acids. Trimming stripped 5 bases from V and 2 bases from J, with 19 bases between. Germline V gene sequence: CDR1 SEHNR, CDR2 FQNEAQ (reference sequence). The CDR3: CASSPRQRQTPYEQYF. CDR3 sequence (DNA): TGTGCCAGCAGCCCCCGTCAGAGACAGACTCCCTACGAGCAGTACTTC.